Each of the 11 T cell receptor beta chains below was sequenced from the same sample in a study of CD8+ T cells in alopecia areata. Reverse transcribed after extraction, RNA yielded cDNA as the sequencing template. Some clones are missing from TCRdb's copy, which holds only in-frame ones; the method was immunoSEQ multiplex PCR. The sample holds around 120,000 clones, roughly 58% seen once. Treatment given: oral pan-JAK inhibitor, 5-10 mg twice daily. Sample: CD8+ T cells sorted from blood, taken at week 4, from a patient treated with tofacitinib. Receptor source: a human donor with alopecia areata.

This clone was detected a few times. The V gene is TRBV27, the J gene TRBJ2-3, with 7 bases that match TRBD2. The CDR3 is 15 residues long. Germline V lookup: CDR1 MNHEY, CDR2 SMNVEV (reference sequence). Trimming removed 6 bases from V and 2 bases from J; junction bases left unmatched: 8. This CDR3 reads CASRGAGLFTDTQYF. CDR3 DNA: TGTGCCAGCAGGGGAGCGGGGCTATTCACAGATACGCAGTATTTT.

This clone was picked up a small number of times. V is TRBV27 and J is TRBJ1-5; D is uncertain. The V end lost 2 bases, the J end lost 0 bases, and 8 bases lay between the germline ends. The V gene's germline CDR1 is MNHEY and CDR2 SMNVEV (reference sequence). This CDR3 has 15 amino acids. The CDR3 DNA sequence: TGTGCCAGCAGTTTAACAGTGGGTAGCAATCAGCCCCAGCATTTT. Encoded protein: CASSLTVGSNQPQHF.

The V and J genes are TRBV27 and TRBJ2-1; TRBD2 is a possible D gene (6 bases). Germline V gives CDR1 MNHEY, CDR2 SMNVEV (reference sequence). Trimming pared 4 bases from V and 4 bases from J, leaving 8 bases between. CDR3 size: 13 residues. The CDR3 sequence: CASSYGGYNEQFF. As DNA, the CDR3 is TGTGCCAGCAGTTATGGGGGGTACAATGAGCAGTTCTTC.

The V and J genes are TRBV27 and TRBJ1-5; the D gene is possibly TRBD1 (5 bases). Germline CDR1 and CDR2: MNHEY and SMNVEV (reference sequence). V gave up 9 bases and J gave up 7 bases, with 13 bases separating them. The CDR3 runs to 12 residues. CDR3 coding DNA: TGTGCCAGTCGACACGGGGGGCAGCCCCAGCATTTT. Its protein product is CASRHGGQPQHF.

The rearrangement uses TRBV2 and TRBJ2-3, with D uncertain. V was clipped by 3 bases and J by 6 bases, with 4 bases between them. The germline gives CDR1 SNHLY, CDR2 FYNNEI. The CDR3 runs to 11 residues. For the CDR3, the DNA is TGTGCCAGCAGTGAGGAGGATACGCAGTATTTT. Encoded protein: CASSEEDTQYF.

The chain recombines TRBV5-1 with TRBJ2-7; D is unclear. The CDR3 runs to 12 residues. Between the trimmed V and J ends, which lost 5 bases and 5 bases, there was a span of 11 bases. Germline V gene lookup returns CDR1 SGHRS and CDR2 YFSETQ. CDR3 region: CASRAWYDEQYF. DNA for the CDR3: TGCGCCAGCAGAGCTTGGTACGACGAGCAGTACTTC. Supplemented by reference TRBV5-1 and TRBJ2-7, the full variable domain reads KAGVTQTPRYLIKTRGQQVTLSCSPISGHRSVSWYQQTPGQGLQFLFEYFSETQRNKGNFPGRFSGRQFSNSRSEMNVSTLELGDSALYLCASRAWYDEQYFGPGTRLTVT.

This chain joins TRBV25-1 and TRBJ2-3; no definite D call. The CDR3 sequence is 12 residues long. V was pared by 10 bases and J by 5 bases, with 13 bases between. Germline-derived CDR1 and CDR2 are MGHDK and SYGVNS. This chain's CDR3 is CATSGVGDTQYF. CDR3 in DNA: TGTGCCACCTCGGGTGTTGGAGATACGCAGTATTTT.

The chain joins TRBV30 to TRBJ2-3; D uncertain. There are 12 residues in the CDR3. Germline loops: CDR1 GTSNPN, CDR2 SVGIG (reference sequence). V lost 0 bases and J 4 bases, leaving 5 bases between the germline ends. CDR3 sequence (DNA): TGTGCCTGGAGTGTATCCCCAGATACGCAGTATTTT. Translating it yields CAWSVSPDTQYF.

This clone was seen a handful of times. This rearrangement joins TRBV7-9 to TRBJ2-1; D is ambiguous. The CDR3 is made up of 15 amino acids. V lost 5 bases and J lost 4, with 15 bases in between. Germline CDR1 SEHNR, CDR2 FQNEAQ (reference sequence). CDR3 DNA sequence: TGTGCCAGCAGCCTGACGTCCATTAGGTACAATGAGCAGTTCTTC. Residues: CASSLTSIRYNEQFF.

The chain employs TRBV14 and TRBJ2-3; 9 bases fit TRBD2. Unmatched junction bases numbered 13, after V lost 0 bases and J lost 0 bases. Germline assignment: CDR1 SGHDN and CDR2 FVKESK. This CDR3 region has 20 residues. CDR3 DNA sequence: TGTGCCAGCAGCCAAGATGACGGGCTAGCGGGGAGTCCTAGCACAGATACGCAGTATTTT. It is translated as CASSQDDGLAGSPSTDTQYF.

The V and J genes are TRBV11-2 and TRBJ1-1; D gene uncertain. CDR1 SGHAT and CDR2 FQNNGV come from the germline V gene. The length of the CDR3 is 12 residues. V was pared by 9 bases and J by 1 base, with 9 bases between. In DNA form, the CDR3 reads TGTGCCAGTGGGGTAGCGAACACTGAAGCTTTCTTT. Protein: CASGVANTEAFF.